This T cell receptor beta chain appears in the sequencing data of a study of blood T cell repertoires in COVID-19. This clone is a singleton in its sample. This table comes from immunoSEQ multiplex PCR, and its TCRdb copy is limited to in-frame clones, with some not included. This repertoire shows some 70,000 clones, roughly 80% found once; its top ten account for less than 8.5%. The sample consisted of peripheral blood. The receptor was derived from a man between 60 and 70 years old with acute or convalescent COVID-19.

The CDR3 DNA reads TGTGCCAGCAGCCCCCGGGACAGCACTGAAGCTTTCTTT. Amino acids: CASSPRDSTEAFF. The chain is built from TRBV13 and TRBJ1-1, with 7 bases lining up with TRBD1. The V gene end was trimmed by 5 bases and the J gene end by 4 bases; junction bases not matched to a gene: 4. Germline CDR1 and CDR2: PRHDT and FYEKMQ (reference sequence). The CDR3 sequence is 13 residues long.